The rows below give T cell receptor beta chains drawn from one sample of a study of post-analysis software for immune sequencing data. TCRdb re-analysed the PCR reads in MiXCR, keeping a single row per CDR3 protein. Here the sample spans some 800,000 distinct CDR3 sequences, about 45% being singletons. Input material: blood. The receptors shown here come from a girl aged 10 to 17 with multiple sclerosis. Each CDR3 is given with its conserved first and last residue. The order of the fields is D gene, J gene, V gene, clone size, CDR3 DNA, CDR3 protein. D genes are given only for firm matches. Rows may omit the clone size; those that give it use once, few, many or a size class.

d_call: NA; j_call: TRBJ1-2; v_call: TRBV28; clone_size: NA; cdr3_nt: TGTGCCAGCAGTTTGTGGGGATTTACAGGGCCTAACTATGGCTACACCTTC; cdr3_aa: CASSLWGFTGPNYGYTF
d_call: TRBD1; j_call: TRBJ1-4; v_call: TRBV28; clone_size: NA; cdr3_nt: TGTGCCAGCAGTAAACGGGACAGCGCAACTAATGAAAAACTGTTTTTT; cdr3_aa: CASSKRDSATNEKLFF
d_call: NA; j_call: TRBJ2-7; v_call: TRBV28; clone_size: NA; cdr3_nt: TGTGCCAGCAGTTCCTTGGGTAGTGGGGCCTACGAGCAGTACTTC; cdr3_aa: CASSSLGSGAYEQYF
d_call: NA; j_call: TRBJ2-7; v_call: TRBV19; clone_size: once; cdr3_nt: TGTGCCAGTAGTAATGCAGGGGTCTACGAGCAGTACTTC; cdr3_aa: CASSNAGVYEQYF
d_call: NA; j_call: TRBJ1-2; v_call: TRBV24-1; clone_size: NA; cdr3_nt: TGTGCCACCAGTGATATGGGCAGGAACTATGGCTACACCTTC; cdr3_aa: CATSDMGRNYGYTF
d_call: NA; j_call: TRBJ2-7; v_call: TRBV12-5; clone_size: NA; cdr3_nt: TGTGCTAGTGGTTTGGGCATGCGACAGAACGACGAGCAGTACTTC; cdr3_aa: CASGLGMRQNDEQYF
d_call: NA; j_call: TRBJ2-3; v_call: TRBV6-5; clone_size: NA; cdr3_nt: TGTGCCAGCGCGCGGGCAGATACGCAGTATTTT; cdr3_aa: CASARADTQYF
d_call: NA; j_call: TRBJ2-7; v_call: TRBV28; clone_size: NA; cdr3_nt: TGTGCCAGCGTCGGCGGCGCCAGAGGGCCTTACTCCTACGAGCAGTACTTC; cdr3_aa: CASVGGARGPYSYEQYF
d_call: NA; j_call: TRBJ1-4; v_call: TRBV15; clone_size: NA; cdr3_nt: TGTGCCACCAGCAGAGATCGTGCTAATGAAAAACTGTTTTTT; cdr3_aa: CATSRDRANEKLFF
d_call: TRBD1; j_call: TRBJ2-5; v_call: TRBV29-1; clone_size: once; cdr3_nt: TGCAGCGTTGAAGATAAGGACAGGGGGACAGAGACCCAGTACTTC; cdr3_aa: CSVEDKDRGTETQYF
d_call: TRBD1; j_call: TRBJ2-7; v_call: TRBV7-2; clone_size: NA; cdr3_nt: TGTGCCAGCAGCGCCCACCGGGACAGCTCCTACGAGCAGTACTTC; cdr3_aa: CASSAHRDSSYEQYF
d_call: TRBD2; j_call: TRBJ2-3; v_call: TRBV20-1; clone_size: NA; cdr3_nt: TGCAGTGCCTACTCAAGACTAGCGGGAGACACAGATACGCAGTATTTT; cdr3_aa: CSAYSRLAGDTDTQYF
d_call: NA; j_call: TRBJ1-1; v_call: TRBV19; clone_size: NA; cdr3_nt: TGTGCCAGTAACCGGAACACTGAAGCTTTCTTT; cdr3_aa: CASNRNTEAFF
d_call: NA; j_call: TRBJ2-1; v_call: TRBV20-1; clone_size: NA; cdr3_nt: TGCAGTGCTAGAACTACTCTAGCGTATAAGCAGTTCTTC; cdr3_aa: CSARTTLAYKQFF
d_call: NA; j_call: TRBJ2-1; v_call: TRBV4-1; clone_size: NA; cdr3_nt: TGCGCCAGCAGCCAAGAACCTAGCCCCTACAATGAGCAGTTCTTC; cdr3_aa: CASSQEPSPYNEQFF
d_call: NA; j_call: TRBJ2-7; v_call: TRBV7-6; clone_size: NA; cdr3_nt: TGTGCCAGCAGCTTTGAACCGGGCCCAAGCTCCTACGAGCAGTACTTC; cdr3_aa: CASSFEPGPSSYEQYF
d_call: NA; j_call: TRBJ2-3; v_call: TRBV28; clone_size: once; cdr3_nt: TGTGCCAGCAGTTCAACCCGGGCCACCTTCACAGATACGCAGTATTTT; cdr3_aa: CASSSTRATFTDTQYF
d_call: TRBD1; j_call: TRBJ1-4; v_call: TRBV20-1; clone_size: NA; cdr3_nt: TGCAGTGCCAGGGACAGCGGAGAAAAACTGTTTTTT; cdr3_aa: CSARDSGEKLFF
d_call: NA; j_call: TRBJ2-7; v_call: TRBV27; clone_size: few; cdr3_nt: TGTGCCAGCAGCAGACCGCGCTCCTACGAGCAGTACTTC; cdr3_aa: CASSRPRSYEQYF
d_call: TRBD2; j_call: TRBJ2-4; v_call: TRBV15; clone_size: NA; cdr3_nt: TGTGCCACCAGCAGAGACTTAGGGGAGGGAAACATTCAGTACTTC; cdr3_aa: CATSRDLGEGNIQYF
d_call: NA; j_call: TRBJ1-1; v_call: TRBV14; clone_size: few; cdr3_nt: TGTGCCAGCAGCCGGGGACAGAACACTGAAGCTTTCTTT; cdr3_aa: CASSRGQNTEAFF
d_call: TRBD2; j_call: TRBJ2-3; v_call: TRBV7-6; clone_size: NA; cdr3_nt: TGTGCCAGCAGCACGCTAGCGGGAGTGGTCCCAGATACGCAGTATTTT; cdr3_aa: CASSTLAGVVPDTQYF
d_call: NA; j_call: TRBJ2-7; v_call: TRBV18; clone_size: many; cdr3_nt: TGTGCCAGCTCACCAGGGGCCTCCTACGAGCAGTACTTC; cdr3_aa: CASSPGASYEQYF